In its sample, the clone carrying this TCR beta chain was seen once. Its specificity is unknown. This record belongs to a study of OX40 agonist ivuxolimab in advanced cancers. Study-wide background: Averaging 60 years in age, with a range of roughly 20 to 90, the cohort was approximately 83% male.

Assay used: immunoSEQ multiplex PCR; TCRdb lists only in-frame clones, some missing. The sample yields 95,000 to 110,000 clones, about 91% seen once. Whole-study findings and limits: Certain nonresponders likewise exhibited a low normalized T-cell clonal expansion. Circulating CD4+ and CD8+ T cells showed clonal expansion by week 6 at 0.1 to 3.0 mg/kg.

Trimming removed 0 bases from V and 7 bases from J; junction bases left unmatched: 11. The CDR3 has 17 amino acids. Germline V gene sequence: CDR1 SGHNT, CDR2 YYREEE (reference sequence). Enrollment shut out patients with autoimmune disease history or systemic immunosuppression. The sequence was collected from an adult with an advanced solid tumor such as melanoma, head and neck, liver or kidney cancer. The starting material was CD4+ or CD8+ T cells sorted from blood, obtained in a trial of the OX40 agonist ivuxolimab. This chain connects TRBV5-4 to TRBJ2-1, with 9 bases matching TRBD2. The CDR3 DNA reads TGTGCCAGCAGCTTGGCAAGGGCGGGAGGGCCGGGGAATGAGCAGTTCTTC. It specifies CASSLARAGGPGNEQFF.